The present T cell receptor beta chain was sequenced within a study of vaccination effects on CD4 cells after COVID-19. Overall study context: Post-vaccine sampling occurred a median 72 days after the second dose. They grew two million PBMC in each well, adding about 10 IU/ml IL-2 and about 10 ug/ml peptides.

A remark on this clone: The antigen is not known.

The protocol was immunoSEQ multiplex PCR, while the TCRdb copy is restricted to in-frame clones and leaves out a portion. The sample shows roughly 35,000 clones, roughly four fifths of them seen only once. Upon completion of about eleven days in culture, CD4+ T cells were isolated. Between March and December 2020, the person had a SARS-CoV-2 infection that PCR confirmed. Of the BNT162b2 and mRNA-1273 vaccines, participants received two doses of one or the other. Cultures got half-medium changes with IL-2 on days 3 and 7. CDR1 is LGHNA, CDR2 YSLEER, per germline. Trimming cost V 5 bases and J 4 bases; bases outside gene matches: 6. The CDR3 totals 14 residues.

The sequencing used CD4+ T cells from PBMCs cultured without peptide, collected after COVID-19 vaccination. The chain joins TRBV4-3 to TRBJ1-2, with 8 bases aligning to TRBD1. The receptor was derived from a human donor who had a prior SARS-CoV-2 infection. As DNA, the CDR3 is TGCGCCAGCAGCTCCGACAGGGGCATCTATGGCTACACCTTC. Amino acid sequence: CASSSDRGIYGYTF.